This paragraph covers one T cell receptor (beta chain) sequence. Its specificity is unknown. This record belongs to a study of blood T cells in healthy people across ages. General observations from the study: In the absence of known donor CMV status, changes in expanded clonotypes were possibly confounded. Per million T cells, the diversity of TCR beta decreased roughly linearly as age advanced.

The use of a sample-barcoded 5' primer and a J-beta primer mix characterized a second PCR of about 6 to 11 cycles. TCRdb re-derived calls from the 5' RACE reads in MiXCR, one entry per CDR3 protein. The sample yields some 1.1 million distinct CDR3 sequences, around two fifths seen once. Isolation yielded PBMCs, at least 6 million per sample, in every case. This CDR3 comprises 14 residues. Per germline, CDR1 LNHDA and CDR2 SQIVND (reference sequence). The V gene lost 2 bases and the J gene lost 7 bases, with 15 bases spanning the gap. The receptor's source is a man aged 18-30 years in good health. Source material: blood. V and J are TRBV19 and TRBJ2-7; weak D call: TRBD2 (5 bases). The CDR3 spells CASSITSGYNEQYF. CDR3 coding DNA: TGTGCCAGTAGTATAACCTCGGGGTACAATGAGCAGTACTTC.